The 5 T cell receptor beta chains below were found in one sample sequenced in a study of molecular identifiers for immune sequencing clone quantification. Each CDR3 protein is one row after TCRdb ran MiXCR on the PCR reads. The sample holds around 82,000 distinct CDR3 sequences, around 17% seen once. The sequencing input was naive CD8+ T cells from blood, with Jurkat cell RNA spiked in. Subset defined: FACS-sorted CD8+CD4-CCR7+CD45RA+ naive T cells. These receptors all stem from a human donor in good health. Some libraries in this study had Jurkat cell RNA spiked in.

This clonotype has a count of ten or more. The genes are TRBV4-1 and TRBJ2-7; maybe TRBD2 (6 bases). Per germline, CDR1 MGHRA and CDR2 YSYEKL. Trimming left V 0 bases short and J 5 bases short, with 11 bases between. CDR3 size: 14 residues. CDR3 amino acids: CASSQERREDEQYF. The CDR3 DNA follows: TGCGCCAGCAGCCAAGAACGCAGGGAGGACGAGCAGTACTTC.

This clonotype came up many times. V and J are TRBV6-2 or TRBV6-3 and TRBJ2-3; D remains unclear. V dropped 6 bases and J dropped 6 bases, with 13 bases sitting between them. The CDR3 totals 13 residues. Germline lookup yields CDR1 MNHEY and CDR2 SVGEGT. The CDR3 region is CASRYPDLDTQYF. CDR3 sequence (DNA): TGTGCCAGCAGATACCCCGACCTGGATACGCAGTATTTT.

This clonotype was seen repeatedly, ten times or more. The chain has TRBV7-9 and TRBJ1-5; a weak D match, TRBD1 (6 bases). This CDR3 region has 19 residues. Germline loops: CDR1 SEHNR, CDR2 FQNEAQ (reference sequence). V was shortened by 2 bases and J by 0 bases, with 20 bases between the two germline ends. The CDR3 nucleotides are TGTGCCAGCAGCTTATCTGTTCTGGGGACAACCCATAGCAATCAGCCCCAGCATTTT. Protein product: CASSLSVLGTTHSNQPQHF.

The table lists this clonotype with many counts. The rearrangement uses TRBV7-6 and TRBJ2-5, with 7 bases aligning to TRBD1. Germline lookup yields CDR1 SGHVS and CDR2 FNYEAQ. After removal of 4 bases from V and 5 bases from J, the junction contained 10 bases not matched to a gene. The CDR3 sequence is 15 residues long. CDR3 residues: CASSYRDSRRETQYF. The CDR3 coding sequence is TGTGCCAGCAGCTACCGGGACAGCCGAAGGGAGACCCAGTACTTC.

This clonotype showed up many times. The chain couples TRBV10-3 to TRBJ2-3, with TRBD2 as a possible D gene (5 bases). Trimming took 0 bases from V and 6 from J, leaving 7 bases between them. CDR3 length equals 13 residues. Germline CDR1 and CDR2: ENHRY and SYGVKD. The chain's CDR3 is CAISESTGDTQYF. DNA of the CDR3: TGTGCCATCAGTGAGTCGACGGGGGATACGCAGTATTTT.